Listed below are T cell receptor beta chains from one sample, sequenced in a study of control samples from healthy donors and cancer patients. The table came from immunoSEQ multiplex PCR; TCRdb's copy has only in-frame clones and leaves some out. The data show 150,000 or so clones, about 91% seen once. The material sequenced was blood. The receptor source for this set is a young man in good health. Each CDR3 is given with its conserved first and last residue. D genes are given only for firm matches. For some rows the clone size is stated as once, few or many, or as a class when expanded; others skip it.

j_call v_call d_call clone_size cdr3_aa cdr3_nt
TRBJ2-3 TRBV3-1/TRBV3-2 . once CASSQESQTDTQYF TGTGCCAGCAGCCAAGAGTCCCAGACAGATACGCAGTATTTT
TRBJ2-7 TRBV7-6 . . CASSNPRDPQGNYEQYF TGTGCCAGCAGCAACCCCCGGGACCCCCAAGGCAACTACGAGCAGTACTTC
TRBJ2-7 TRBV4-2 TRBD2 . CASSQEAGYYEQYF TGTGCCAGCAGCCAAGAAGCGGGATACTACGAGCAGTACTTC
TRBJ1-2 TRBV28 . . CASSLFGFGYGYTF TGTGCCAGCAGTTTATTCGGCTTTGGCTATGGCTACACCTTC
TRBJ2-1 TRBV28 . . CASSTRRGGAYNEQFF TGTGCCAGCAGCACTAGGAGAGGGGGAGCTTACAATGAGCAGTTCTTC
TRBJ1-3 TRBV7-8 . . CASSLGGTGNTIYF TGTGCCAGCAGCCTAGGGGGGACTGGAAACACCATATATTTT
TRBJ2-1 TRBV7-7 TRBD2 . CASSSLPRGTSGGSSYNEQFF TGTGCCAGCAGCTCCCTCCCGCGGGGGACTAGCGGGGGTAGCTCCTACAATGAGCAGTTCTTC
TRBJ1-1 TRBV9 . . CASSVSLENTEAFF TGTGCCAGCAGCGTATCCCTCGAGAACACTGAAGCTTTCTTT
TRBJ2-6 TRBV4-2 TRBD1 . CASSHLLGTGESGANVLTF TGTGCCAGCAGCCATCTACTCGGGACAGGGGAATCTGGGGCCAACGTCCTGACTTTC
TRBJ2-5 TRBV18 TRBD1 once CASSPGQGAMETQYF TGTGCCAGCTCACCTGGACAGGGGGCAATGGAGACCCAGTACTTC
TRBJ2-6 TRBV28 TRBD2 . CASLTPRAGPITGANVLTF TGTGCCAGCCTTACCCCCCGAGCGGGACCCATCACTGGGGCCAACGTCCTGACTTTC
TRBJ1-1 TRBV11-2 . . CASSLDRGREAFF TGTGCCAGCAGCTTAGACAGGGGAAGAGAAGCTTTCTTT
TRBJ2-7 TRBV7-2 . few CASSLVGPATYEQYF TGTGCCAGCAGCTTAGTAGGGCCAGCTACCTACGAGCAGTACTTC
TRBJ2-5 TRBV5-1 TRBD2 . CASSLGGGAEEETQYF TGCGCCAGCAGCTTGGGCGGGGGGGCCGAGGAGGAGACCCAGTACTTC
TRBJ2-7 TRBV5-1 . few CASSLGGSGSYEQYF TGCGCCAGCAGCTTGGGGGGCTCGGGCTCCTACGAGCAGTACTTC
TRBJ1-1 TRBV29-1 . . CSVGAANTEAFF TGCAGCGTTGGGGCAGCGAACACTGAAGCTTTCTTT
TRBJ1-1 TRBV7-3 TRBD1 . CASSPQQGMNTEAFF TGTGCCAGCAGCCCCCAACAGGGGATGAACACTGAAGCTTTCTTT
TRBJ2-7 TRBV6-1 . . CASSEAWQTYEQYF TGTGCCAGCAGTGAAGCGTGGCAGACCTACGAGCAGTACTTC
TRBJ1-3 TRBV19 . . CASSISGGSGNTIYF TGTGCCAGTAGTATCAGCGGGGGCTCTGGAAACACCATATATTTT
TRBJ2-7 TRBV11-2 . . CASSLGGGLYEQYF TGTGCCAGCAGCTTAGGCGGGGGCCTCTACGAGCAGTACTTC
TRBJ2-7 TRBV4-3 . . CASSQDGGGFYEQYF TGCGCCAGCAGCCAAGATGGGGGTGGTTTCTACGAGCAGTACTTC
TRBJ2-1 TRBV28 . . CASRRQSSYNEQFF TGTGCCAGCAGAAGACAGTCCTCCTACAATGAGCAGTTCTTC
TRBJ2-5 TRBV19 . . CASADRNQETQYF TGTGCCAGTGCGGACCGCAACCAAGAGACCCAGTACTTC
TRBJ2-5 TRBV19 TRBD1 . CASSKTGGGETQYF TGTGCCAGTAGCAAGACAGGGGGTGGGGAGACCCAGTACTTC
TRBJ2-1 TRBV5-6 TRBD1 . CASNSDRGDEQFF TGTGCCAGCAACTCGGACAGGGGCGATGAGCAGTTCTTC
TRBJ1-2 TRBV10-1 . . CASSGYKNYGYTF TGCGCCAGCAGTGGGTACAAGAACTATGGCTACACCTTC
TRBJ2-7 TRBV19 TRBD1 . CASAPGQGAYEQYF TGTGCCAGCGCGCCGGGACAGGGAGCCTACGAGCAGTACTTC
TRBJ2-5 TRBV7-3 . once CASSLGGALETQYF TGTGCCAGCAGCTTAGGGGGGGCCCTGGAGACCCAGTACTTC
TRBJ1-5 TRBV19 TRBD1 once CASTTLDRDLGVPQHF TGTGCCAGTACCACTTTGGACAGGGACTTAGGGGTGCCCCAGCATTTT
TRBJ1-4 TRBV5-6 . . CASSLGEWATNEKLFF TGTGCCAGCAGCTTAGGCGAATGGGCAACTAATGAAAAACTGTTTTTT
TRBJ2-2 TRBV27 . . CASSLGEELFF TGTGCCAGCAGTTTGGGAGAGGAGCTGTTTTTT
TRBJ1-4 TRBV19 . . CASSGGRGGEKLFF TGTGCCAGTAGTGGCGGCAGGGGAGGTGAAAAACTGTTTTTT
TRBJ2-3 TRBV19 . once CASSPTSTDTQYF TGTGCCAGTAGTCCGACTAGCACAGATACGCAGTATTTT
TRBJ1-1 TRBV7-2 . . CASSLGAENTEAFF TGTGCCAGCAGCTTGGGGGCAGAGAACACTGAAGCTTTCTTT
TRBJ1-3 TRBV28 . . CAAASGRVSSGNTIYF TGTGCCGCGGCTTCCGGCAGGGTCTCATCTGGAAACACCATATATTTT
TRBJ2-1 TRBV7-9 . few CASSEGGSSYNEQFF TGTGCCAGCAGCGAAGGGGGTAGCTCCTACAATGAGCAGTTCTTC
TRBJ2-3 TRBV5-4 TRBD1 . CASSFGTGSTDTQYF TGTGCCAGCAGCTTCGGGACAGGTAGCACAGATACGCAGTATTTT
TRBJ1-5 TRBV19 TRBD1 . CASSIGAGGNNQPQHF TGTGCCAGTAGTATCGGGGCAGGGGGTAATAATCAGCCCCAGCATTTT
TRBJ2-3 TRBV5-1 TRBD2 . CASSLQSGGGTDTQYF TGCGCCAGCAGCTTGCAGAGCGGGGGGGGAACAGATACGCAGTATTTT
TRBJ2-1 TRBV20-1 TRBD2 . CSASTGTSGTSYNEQFF TGCAGTGCTAGTACCGGGACTAGCGGGACCTCCTACAATGAGCAGTTCTTC
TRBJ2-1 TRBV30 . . CAWSDIVGEQFF TGTGCCTGGAGTGATATAGTCGGTGAGCAGTTCTTC
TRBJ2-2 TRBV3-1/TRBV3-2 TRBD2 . CASSQGLAGAGTGELFF TGTGCCAGCAGCCAAGGGCTAGCGGGGGCGGGCACCGGGGAGCTGTTTTTT
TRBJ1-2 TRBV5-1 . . CASSLGGPTNYGYTF TGCGCCAGCAGCTTAGGGGGGCCCACTAACTATGGCTACACCTTC
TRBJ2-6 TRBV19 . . CASSNPGDRHSGANVLTF TGTGCCAGTAGCAACCCCGGAGACAGGCACTCTGGGGCCAACGTCCTGACTTTC
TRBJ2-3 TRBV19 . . CASKRGGGISDTQYF TGTGCCAGTAAACGGGGCGGGGGCATAAGTGATACGCAGTATTTT
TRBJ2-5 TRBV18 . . CASSPKQGVQETQYF TGTGCCAGCTCACCGAAGCAGGGTGTGCAAGAGACCCAGTACTTC
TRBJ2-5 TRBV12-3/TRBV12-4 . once CATGQRVETQYF TGTGCCACCGGTCAAAGAGTCGAGACCCAGTACTTC
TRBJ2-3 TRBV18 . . CASSLGSPRDTQYF TGTGCCAGCTCACTCGGTAGCCCCCGCGATACGCAGTATTTT
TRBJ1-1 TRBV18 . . CASSPPVDTEAFF TGTGCCAGCTCACCCCCCGTGGACACTGAAGCTTTCTTT